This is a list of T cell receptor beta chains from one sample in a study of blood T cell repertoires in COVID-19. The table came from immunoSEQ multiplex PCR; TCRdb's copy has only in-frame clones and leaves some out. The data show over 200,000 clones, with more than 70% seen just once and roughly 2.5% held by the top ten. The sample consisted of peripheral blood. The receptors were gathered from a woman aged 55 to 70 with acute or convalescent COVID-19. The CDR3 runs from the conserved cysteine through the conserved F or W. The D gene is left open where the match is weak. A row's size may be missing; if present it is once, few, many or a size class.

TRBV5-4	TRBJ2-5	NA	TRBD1	CASSLDREETQYF	TGTGCCAGCAGCTTAGACAGGGAGGAGACCCAGTACTTC
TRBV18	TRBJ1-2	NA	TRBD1	CASSPAGGGYGYTF	TGTGCCAGCTCACCTGCAGGGGGAGGCTATGGCTACACCTTC
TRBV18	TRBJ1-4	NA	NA	CASSPGLREKLFF	TGTGCCAGCTCACCCGGACTAAGGGAAAAACTGTTTTTT
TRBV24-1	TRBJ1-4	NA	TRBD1	CATSDSGRGAYEKLFF	TGTGCCACCAGTGATTCCGGCAGGGGGGCCTATGAAAAACTGTTTTTT
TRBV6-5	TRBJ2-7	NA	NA	CASSYRSYEQYF	TGTGCCAGCAGTTACCGCTCCTACGAGCAGTACTTC
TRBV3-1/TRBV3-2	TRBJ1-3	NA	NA	CASSQGEGAGNTIYF	TGTGCCAGCAGCCAAGGGGAAGGGGCTGGAAACACCATATATTTT
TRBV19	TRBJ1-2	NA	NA	CASTTGDYGYTF	TGTGCCAGTACTACCGGGGACTATGGCTACACCTTC
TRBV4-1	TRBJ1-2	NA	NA	CASSQDQNSHYGYTF	TGCGCCAGCAGCCAAGATCAGAACAGCCACTATGGCTACACCTTC
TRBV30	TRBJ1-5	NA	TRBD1	CAWSHRTGGWSNQPQHF	TGTGCCTGGAGTCACAGGACAGGGGGATGGAGCAATCAGCCCCAGCATTTT
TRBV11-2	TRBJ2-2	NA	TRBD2	CASSLGGRATGELFF	TGTGCCAGCAGCTTAGGCGGGAGGGCGACCGGGGAGCTGTTTTTT
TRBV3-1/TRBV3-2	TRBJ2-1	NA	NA	CATGGRGLYNEQFF	TGTGCCACCGGTGGGCGGGGGCTTTACAATGAGCAGTTCTTC
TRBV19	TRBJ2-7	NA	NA	CASSLELTYEQYF	TGTGCCAGTAGCCTGGAGCTTACCTACGAGCAGTACTTC
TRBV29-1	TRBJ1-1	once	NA	CSVSQAGANTEAFF	TGCAGCGTCTCACAGGCTGGGGCAAACACTGAAGCTTTCTTT
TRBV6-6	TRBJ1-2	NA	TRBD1	CASSYPPDRREGYTF	TGTGCCAGCAGTTACCCCCCGGACAGGCGAGAGGGCTACACCTTC
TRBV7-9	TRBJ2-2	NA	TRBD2	CASSLIGLAVNTGELFF	TGTGCCAGCAGCTTAATCGGACTAGCGGTTAACACCGGGGAGCTGTTTTTT
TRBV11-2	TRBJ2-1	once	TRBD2	CASSWTSGSYNEQFF	TGTGCCAGCAGCTGGACTAGCGGCTCCTACAATGAGCAGTTCTTC
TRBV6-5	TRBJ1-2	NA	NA	CASSLDSNYGYTF	TGTGCCAGCAGCCTGGACAGTAACTATGGCTACACCTTC
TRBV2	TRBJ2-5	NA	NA	CASSAQTQGFETQYF	TGTGCCAGCAGTGCACAGACGCAGGGCTTCGAGACCCAGTACTTC
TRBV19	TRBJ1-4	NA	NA	CASSILGGLWEKLFF	TGTGCCAGTAGTATTCTCGGGGGTCTTTGGGAAAAACTGTTTTTT
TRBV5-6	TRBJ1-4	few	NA	CASSLKSGIGNEKLFF	TGTGCCAGCAGCTTGAAGTCCGGGATCGGCAATGAAAAACTGTTTTTT